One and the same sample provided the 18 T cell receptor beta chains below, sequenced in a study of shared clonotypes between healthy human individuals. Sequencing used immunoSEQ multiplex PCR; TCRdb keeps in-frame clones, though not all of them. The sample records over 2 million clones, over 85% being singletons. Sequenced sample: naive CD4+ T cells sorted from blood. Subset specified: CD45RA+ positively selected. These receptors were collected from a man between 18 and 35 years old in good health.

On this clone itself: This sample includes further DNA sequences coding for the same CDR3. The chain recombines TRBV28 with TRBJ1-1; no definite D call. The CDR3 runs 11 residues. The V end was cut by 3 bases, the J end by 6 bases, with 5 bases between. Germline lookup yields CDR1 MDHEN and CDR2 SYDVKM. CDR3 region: CASSFLAEAFF. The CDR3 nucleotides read TGTGCCAGCAGTTTTTTGGCTGAAGCTTTCTTT.

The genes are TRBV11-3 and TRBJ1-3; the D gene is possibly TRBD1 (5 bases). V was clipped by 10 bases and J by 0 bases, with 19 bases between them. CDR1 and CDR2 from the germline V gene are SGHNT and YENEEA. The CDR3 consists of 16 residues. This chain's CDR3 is CATQPGPSSSGNTIYF. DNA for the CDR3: TGTGCCACACAACCGGGACCCTCGAGCTCTGGAAACACCATATATTTT.

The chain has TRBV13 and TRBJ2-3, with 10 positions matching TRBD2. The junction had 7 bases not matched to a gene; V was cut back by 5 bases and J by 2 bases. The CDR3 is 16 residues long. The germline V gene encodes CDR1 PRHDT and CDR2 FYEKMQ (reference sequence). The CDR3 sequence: CASSRGLAVVTDTQYF. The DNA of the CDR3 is TGTGCCAGCAGCAGAGGACTAGCGGTGGTCACAGATACGCAGTATTTT.

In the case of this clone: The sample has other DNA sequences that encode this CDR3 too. Here the CDR3 DNA reads TGTGCCAGTCAGGGGGCGAATCAGCCCCAGCATTTT. This encodes CASQGANQPQHF. The J gene is TRBJ1-5, the V gene TRBV28; TRBD1 agrees at 8 bases. This CDR3 contains 12 residues. Germline V lookup: CDR1 MDHEN, CDR2 SYDVKM. V gave up 9 bases and J gave up 4 bases; unmatched junction bases: 2. The complete variable domain, with remaining parts taken from reference TRBV28 and TRBJ1-5, reads DVKVTQSSRYLVKRTGEKVFLECVQDMDHENMFWYRQDPGLGLRLIYFSYDVKMKEKGDIPEGYSVSREKKERFSLILESASTNQTSMYLCASQGANQPQHFGDGTRLSIL.

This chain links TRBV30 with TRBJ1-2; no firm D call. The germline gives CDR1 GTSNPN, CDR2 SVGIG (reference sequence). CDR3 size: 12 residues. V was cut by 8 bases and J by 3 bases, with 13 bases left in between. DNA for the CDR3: TGTGCCCTCGGGGTCGGTGACTATGGCTACACCTTC. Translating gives CALGVGDYGYTF. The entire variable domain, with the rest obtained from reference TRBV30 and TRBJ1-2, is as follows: SQTIHQWPATLVQPVGSPLSLECTVEGTSNPNLYWYRQAAGRGLQLLFYSVGIGQISSEVPQNLSASRPQDRQFILSSKKLLLSDSGFYLCALGVGDYGYTFGSGTRLTVV.

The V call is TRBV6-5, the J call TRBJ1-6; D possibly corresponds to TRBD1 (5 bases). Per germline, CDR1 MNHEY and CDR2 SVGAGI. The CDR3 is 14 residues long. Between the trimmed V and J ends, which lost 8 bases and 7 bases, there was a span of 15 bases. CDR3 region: CASHQGQMNSPLHF. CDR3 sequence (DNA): TGTGCCAGCCACCAGGGTCAGATGAATTCACCCCTCCACTTT.

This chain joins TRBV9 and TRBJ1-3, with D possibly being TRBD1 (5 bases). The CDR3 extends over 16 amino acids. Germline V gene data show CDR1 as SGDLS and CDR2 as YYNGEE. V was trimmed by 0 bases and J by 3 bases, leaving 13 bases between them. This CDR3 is CASSVAPGGGGNTIYF. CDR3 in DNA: TGTGCCAGCAGCGTAGCCCCGGGGGGAGGTGGAAACACCATATATTTT.

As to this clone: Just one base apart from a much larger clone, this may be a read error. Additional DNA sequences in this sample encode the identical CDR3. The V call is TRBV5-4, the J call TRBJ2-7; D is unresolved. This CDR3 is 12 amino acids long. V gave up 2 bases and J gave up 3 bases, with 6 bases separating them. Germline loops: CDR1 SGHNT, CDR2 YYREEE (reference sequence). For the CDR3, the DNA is TGTGCCAGCAGCTTAGACGGCTACGAGCAGTACTTC. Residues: CASSLDGYEQYF.

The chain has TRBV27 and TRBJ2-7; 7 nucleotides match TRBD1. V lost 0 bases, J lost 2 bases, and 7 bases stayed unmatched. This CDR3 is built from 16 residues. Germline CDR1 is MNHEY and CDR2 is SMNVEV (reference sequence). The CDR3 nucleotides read TGTGCCAGCAGTTTATCGACAGGGACAGCTCCCTACGAGCAGTACTTC. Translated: CASSLSTGTAPYEQYF.

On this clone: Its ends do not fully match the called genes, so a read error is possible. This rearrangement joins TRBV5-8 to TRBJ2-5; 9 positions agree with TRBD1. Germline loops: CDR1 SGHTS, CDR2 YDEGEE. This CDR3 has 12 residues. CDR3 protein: CASSLIRTGADF. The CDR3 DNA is TGTGCCAGCAGCTTAATTAGGACAGGGGCGGACTTC.

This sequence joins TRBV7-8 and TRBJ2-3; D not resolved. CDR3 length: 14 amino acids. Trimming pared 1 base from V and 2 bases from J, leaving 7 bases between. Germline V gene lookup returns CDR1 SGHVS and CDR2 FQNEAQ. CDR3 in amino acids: CASSLGGFTDTQYF. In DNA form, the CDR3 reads TGTGCCAGCAGCTTAGGAGGCTTCACAGATACGCAGTATTTT.

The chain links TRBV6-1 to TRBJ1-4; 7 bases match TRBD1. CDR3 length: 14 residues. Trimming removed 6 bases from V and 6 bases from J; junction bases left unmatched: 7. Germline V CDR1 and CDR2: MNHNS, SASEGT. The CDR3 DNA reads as TGTGCCAGCAGCCCGGGACAGAAAGATGAAAAACTGTTTTTT. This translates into CASSPGQKDEKLFF.

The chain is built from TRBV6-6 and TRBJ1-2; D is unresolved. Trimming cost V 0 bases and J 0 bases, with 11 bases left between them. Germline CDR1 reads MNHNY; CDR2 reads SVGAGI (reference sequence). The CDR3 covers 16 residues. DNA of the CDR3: TGTGCCAGCAGTTACTCATTACCAGAGACTAACTATGGCTACACCTTC. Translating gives CASSYSLPETNYGYTF.

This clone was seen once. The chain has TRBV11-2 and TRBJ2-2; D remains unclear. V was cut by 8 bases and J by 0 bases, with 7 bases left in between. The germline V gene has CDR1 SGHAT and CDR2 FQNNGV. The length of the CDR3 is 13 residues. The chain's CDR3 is CASLAPNTGELFF. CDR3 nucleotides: TGTGCCAGCTTGGCCCCGAACACCGGGGAGCTGTTTTTT.

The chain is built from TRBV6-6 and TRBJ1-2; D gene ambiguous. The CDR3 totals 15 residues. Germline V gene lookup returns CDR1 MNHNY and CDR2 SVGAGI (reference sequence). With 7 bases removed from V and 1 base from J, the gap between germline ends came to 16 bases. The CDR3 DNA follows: TGTGCCAGCATGTCAAGACGAGGGCTTAACTATGGCTACACCTTC. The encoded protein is CASMSRRGLNYGYTF.

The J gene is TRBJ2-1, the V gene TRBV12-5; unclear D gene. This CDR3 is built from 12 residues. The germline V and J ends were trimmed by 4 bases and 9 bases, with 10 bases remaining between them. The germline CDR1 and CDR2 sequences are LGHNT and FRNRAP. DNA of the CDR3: TGTGCTAGTGGTTCTCGTGGTTTTGAGCAGTTCTTC. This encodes CASGSRGFEQFF.

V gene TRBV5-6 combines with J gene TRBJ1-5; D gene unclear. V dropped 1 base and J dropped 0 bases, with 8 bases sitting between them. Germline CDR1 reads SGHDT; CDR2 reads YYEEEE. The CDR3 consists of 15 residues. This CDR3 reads CASSLWYNSNQPQHF. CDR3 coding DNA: TGTGCCAGCAGCTTGTGGTATAATAGCAATCAGCCCCAGCATTTT. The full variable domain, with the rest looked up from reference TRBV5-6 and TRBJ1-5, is DAGVTQSPTHLIKTRGQQVTLRCSPKSGHDTVSWYQQALGQGPQFIFQYYEEEERQRGNFPDRFSGHQFPNYSSELNVNALLLGDSALYLCASSLWYNSNQPQHFGDGTRLSIL.

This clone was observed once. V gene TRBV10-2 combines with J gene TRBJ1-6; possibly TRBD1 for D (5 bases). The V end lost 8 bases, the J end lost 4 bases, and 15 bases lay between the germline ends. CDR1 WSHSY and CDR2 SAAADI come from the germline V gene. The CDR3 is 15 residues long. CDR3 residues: CASSVQGGYNSPLHF. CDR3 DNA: TGCGCCAGCTCGGTCCAGGGCGGGTATAATTCACCCCTCCACTTT.